The clone carrying this T cell receptor beta chain was seen more than once but under ten times. Its antigen remains unknown. The source of the sample is a study of CD8 T cells in ankylosing spondylitis. TCRdb independently ran MiXCR on the 5' RACE reads; one entry per CDR3 protein. The table lists 300,000 to 350,000 distinct CDR3 sequences, more than 20% of them singletons, with under 4% in the top ten. Findings and caveats of the study: One TCR beta motif, made up of several highly homologous variants, appeared characteristic of ankylosing spondylitis blood. Clones linked with disease were CD8+ and fairly uncommon in the peripheral blood.

In germline, CDR1 is SQVTM, CDR2 ANQGSEA. V shed 4 bases and J shed 13 bases, with 14 bases lying between them. This CDR3 comprises 12 residues. The clonotype was recovered from a female donor with ankylosing spondylitis or in good health (not recorded which). Sample: blood, either unsorted or a sorted T cell fraction (not recorded which). This chain joins TRBV29-1 and TRBJ1-6; possible D gene TRBD1, 6 bases. The CDR3 sequence: CSVGTGKGPLHF. The CDR3 nucleotides are TGCAGCGTTGGAACAGGGAAAGGCCCCCTCCACTTT.